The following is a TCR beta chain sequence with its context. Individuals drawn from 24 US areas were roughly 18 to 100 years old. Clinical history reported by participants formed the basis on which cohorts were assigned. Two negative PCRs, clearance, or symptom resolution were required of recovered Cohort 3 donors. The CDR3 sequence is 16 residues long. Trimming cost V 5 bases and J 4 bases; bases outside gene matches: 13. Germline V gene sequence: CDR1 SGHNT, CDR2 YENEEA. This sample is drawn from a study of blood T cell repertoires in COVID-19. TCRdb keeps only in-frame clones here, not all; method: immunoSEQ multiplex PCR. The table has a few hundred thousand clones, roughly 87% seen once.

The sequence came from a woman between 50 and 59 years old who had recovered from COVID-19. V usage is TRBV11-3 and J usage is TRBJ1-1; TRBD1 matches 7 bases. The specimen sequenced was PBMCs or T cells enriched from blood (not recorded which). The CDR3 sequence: CASSVTGAGLGTEAFF. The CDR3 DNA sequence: TGTGCCAGCAGCGTCACAGGGGCGGGGTTGGGCACTGAAGCTTTCTTT.